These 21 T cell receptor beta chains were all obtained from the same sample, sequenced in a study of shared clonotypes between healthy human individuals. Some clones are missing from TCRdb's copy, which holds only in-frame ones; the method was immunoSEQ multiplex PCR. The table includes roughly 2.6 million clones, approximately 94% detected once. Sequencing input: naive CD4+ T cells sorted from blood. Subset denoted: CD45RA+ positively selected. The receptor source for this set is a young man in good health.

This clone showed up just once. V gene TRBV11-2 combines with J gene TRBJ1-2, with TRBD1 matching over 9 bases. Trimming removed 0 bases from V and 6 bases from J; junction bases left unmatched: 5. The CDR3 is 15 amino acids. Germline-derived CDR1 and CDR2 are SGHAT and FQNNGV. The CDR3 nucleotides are TGTGCCAGCAGCTTAGATGGGACAGGGATGAATGGCTACACCTTC. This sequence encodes CASSLDGTGMNGYTF.

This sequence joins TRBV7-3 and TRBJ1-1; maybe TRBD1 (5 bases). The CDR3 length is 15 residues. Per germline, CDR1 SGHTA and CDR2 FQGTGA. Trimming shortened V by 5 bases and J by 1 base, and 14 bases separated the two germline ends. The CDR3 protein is CASSHNGGGNTEAFF. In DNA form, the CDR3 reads TGTGCCAGCAGCCACAATGGCGGGGGGAACACTGAAGCTTTCTTT.

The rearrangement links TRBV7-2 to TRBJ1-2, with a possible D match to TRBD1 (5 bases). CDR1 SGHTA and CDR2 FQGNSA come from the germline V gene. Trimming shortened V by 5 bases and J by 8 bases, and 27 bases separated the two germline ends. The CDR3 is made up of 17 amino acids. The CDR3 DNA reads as TGTGCCAGCAGCCCTCAGAGGGGCAGGGAGGGAGTGCGGGGCTACACCTTC. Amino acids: CASSPQRGREGVRGYTF.

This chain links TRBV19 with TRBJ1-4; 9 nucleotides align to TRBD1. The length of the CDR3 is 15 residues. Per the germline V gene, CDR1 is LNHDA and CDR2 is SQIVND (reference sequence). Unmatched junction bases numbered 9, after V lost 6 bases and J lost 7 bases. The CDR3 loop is CASSPTGGFGEKLFF. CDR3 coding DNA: TGTGCCAGTAGCCCGACAGGGGGATTCGGTGAAAAACTGTTTTTT.

This CDR3 is CASSSTGGKAYEQYF. CDR3 nucleotide sequence: TGTGCCAGCAGTTCTACAGGGGGGAAAGCCTACGAGCAGTACTTC. The chain recombines TRBV27 with TRBJ2-7; TRBD1 matches at 8 bases. The ends lost 4 bases at V and 2 bases at J; junction bases unmatched: 7. Germline V gene data show CDR1 as MNHEY and CDR2 as SMNVEV (reference sequence). The CDR3 sequence is 15 residues long.

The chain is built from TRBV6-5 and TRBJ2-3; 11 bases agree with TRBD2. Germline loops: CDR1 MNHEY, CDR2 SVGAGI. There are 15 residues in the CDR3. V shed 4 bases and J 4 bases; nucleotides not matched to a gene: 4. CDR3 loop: CASSLLAGVADTQYF. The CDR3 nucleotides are TGTGCCAGCAGTTTACTAGCGGGAGTTGCAGATACGCAGTATTTT.

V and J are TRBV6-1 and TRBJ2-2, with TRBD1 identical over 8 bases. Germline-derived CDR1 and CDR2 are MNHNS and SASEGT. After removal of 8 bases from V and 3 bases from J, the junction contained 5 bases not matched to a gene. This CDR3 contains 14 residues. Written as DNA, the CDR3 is TGTGCCAGCGGAACAGGGGGTCACACCGGGGAGCTGTTTTTT. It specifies CASGTGGHTGELFF.

CDR3: CASRKTSGSGELFF. The CDR3 coding sequence is TGTGCCAGCAGAAAGACCAGCGGGTCCGGGGAGCTGTTTTTT. The chain recombines TRBV6-6 with TRBJ2-2; D perhaps matches TRBD2 (6 bases). This CDR3 has 14 amino acids. The germline V gene encodes CDR1 MNHNY and CDR2 SVGAGI (reference sequence). V was pared by 6 bases and J by 6 bases, with 14 bases between.

In nucleotides, the CDR3 is TGTGCCAGCACGACAGGGGGACAGCCCCAGCATTTT. Its protein is CASTTGGQPQHF. V usage is TRBV2 and J usage is TRBJ1-5; TRBD1 agrees at 9 bases. V shed 7 bases, J shed 7 bases, and the junction held 2 bases outside the gene matches. Germline assignment: CDR1 SNHLY and CDR2 FYNNEI. The CDR3 runs 12 residues.

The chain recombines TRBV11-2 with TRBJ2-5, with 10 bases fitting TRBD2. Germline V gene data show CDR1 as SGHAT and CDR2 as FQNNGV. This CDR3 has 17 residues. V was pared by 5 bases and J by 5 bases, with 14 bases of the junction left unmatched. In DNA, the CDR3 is TGTGCCAGCAGCCCCCTCAGGGCAGCGGGGGGGCGGGAGACCCAGTACTTC. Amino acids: CASSPLRAAGGRETQYF.

CDR3 DNA: TGTGCCAGCTCACCTAAGGACAGGGGGACCGATCAGCCCCAGCATTTT. It is translated as CASSPKDRGTDQPQHF. The genes are TRBV18 and TRBJ1-5; 10 bases line up with TRBD1. Looked up from germline, CDR1 is KGHSH and CDR2 is LQKENI. This CDR3 has 16 residues. J gave up 5 bases and V 3 bases, and 7 bases lay outside the gene matches.

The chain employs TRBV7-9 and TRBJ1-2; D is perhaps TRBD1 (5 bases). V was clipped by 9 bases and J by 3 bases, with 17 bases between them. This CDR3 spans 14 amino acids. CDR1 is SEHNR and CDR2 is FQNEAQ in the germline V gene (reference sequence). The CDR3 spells CARAPLRGDYGYTF. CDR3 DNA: TGTGCCAGGGCACCACTACGGGGGGACTATGGCTACACCTTC. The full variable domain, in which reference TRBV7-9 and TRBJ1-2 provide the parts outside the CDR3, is DTGVSQNPRHKITKRGQNVTFRCDPISEHNRLYWYRQTLGQGPEFLTYFQNEAQLEKSRLLSDRFSAERPKGSFSTLEIQRTEQGDSAMYLCARAPLRGDYGYTFGSGTRLTVV.

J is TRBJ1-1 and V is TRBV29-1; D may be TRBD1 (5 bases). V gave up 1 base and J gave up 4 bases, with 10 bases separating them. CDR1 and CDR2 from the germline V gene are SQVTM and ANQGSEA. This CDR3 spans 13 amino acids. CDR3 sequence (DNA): TGCAGCGTTGAAGCGGGACTTCTCACTGAAGCTTTCTTT. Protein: CSVEAGLLTEAFF.

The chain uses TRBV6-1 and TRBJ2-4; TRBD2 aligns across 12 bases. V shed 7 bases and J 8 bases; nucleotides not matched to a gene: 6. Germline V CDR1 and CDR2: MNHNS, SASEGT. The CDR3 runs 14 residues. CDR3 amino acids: CASNPSGGEDIQYF. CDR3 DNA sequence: TGTGCCAGCAACCCTAGCGGGGGGGAGGACATTCAGTACTTC.

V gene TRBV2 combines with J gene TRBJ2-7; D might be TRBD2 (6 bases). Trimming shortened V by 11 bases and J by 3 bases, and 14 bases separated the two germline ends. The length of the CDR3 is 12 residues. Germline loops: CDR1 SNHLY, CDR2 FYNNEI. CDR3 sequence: CAAGGLSYEQYF. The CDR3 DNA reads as TGTGCCGCTGGGGGGTTGAGCTACGAGCAGTACTTC. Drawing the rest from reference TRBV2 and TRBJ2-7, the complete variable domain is EPEVTQTPSHQVTQMGQEVILRCVPISNHLYFYWYRQILGQKVEFLVSFYNNEISEKSEIFDDQFSVERPDGSNFTLKIRSTKLEDSAMYFCAAGGLSYEQYFGPGTRLTVT.

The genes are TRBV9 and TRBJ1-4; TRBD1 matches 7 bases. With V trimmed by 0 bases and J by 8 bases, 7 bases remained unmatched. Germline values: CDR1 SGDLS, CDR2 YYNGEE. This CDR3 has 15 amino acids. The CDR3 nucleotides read TGTGCCAGCAGCGTAGGGGGACAGCCCCGAGAAAAACTGTTTTTT. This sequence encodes CASSVGGQPREKLFF.

The CDR3 sequence is CASSLGPSYTEAFF. DNA of the CDR3: TGTGCCAGCAGCTTGGGGCCCTCCTACACTGAAGCTTTCTTT. The chain uses TRBV5-6 and TRBJ1-1, with D unclear. The CDR3 loop spans 14 amino acids. Germline loops: CDR1 SGHDT, CDR2 YYEEEE. The germline V and J ends were trimmed by 0 bases and 3 bases, with 9 bases remaining between them.

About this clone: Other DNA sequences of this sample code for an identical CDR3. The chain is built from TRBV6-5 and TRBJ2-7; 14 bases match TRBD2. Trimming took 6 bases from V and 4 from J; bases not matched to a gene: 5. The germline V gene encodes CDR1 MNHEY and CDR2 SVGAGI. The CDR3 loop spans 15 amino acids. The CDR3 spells CASRAGTSGSYEQYF. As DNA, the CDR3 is TGTGCCAGCAGAGCCGGGACTAGCGGGAGTTACGAGCAGTACTTC.

The chain's CDR3 is CASSPLTSGKYQETQYF. The CDR3, as DNA: TGCGCCAGCAGCCCTCTCACTAGCGGGAAGTACCAAGAGACCCAGTACTTC. The V and J genes are TRBV5-1 and TRBJ2-5; TRBD2 matches 10 bases. V shed 4 bases and J 0 bases; nucleotides not matched to a gene: 9. This CDR3 region has 17 residues. From germline, CDR1 is SGHRS and CDR2 YFSETQ.

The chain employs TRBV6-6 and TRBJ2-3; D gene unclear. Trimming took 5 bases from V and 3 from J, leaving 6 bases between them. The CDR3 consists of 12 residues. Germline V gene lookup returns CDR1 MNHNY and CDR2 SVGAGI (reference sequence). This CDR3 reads CASSVATDTQYF. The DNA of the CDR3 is TGTGCCAGCAGTGTGGCTACAGATACGCAGTATTTT.

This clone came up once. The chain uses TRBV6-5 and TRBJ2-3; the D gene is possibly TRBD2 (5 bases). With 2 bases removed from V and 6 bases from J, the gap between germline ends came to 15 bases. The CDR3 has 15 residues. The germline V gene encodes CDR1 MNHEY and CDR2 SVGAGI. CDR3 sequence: CASSYGLGRGDTQYF. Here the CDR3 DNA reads TGTGCCAGCAGTTACGGGCTGGGTAGAGGGGATACGCAGTATTTT.